This TCR beta chain comes out of a study of tumor-infiltrating lymphocytes in primary liver carcinoma. Total RNA and DNA came together from roughly 20-30 mg of bulk tissue without cell sorting. Worth noting for this clonotype: An end of the junction does not agree with germline; a read error may underlie this.

CDR3 length: 17 residues. Germline V lookup: CDR1 SGHAT, CDR2 FQNNGV. A primer in the constant region served to generate TCR beta cDNA from 500 ng of total RNA. Researchers made the TCR beta libraries by running three nested multiplex PCR rounds with slightly modified ARM-PCR. Primers for the first two PCR rounds were TRBV1-TRBV30 forward primers and a C-beta reverse primer (approximately 10 cycles per round). MiXCR, run by TCRdb on the multiplex PCR reads, gives a single entry per CDR3 protein. This table holds under 90,000 distinct CDR3 sequences, around 70% found once. The origin of this receptor is a man aged 40-49 years with primary liver carcinoma and hepatitis B virus infection. Sequenced sample: liver tumor tissue from sampling region 1. The subset denotes: tumor region T1, superior pole. The rearrangement joins TRBV11-2 to TRBJ2-2; D remains unclear. The CDR3 DNA reads TGTGCCAGCAGTTTAGATGAGCTAGTTCGGGACACCGGGGAGCTGTTTTTT. It yields the protein CASSLDELVRDTGELFF.